This T cell receptor (beta chain) was recorded in a study of shared clonotypes between healthy human individuals. Study details: CD4 naive and CD4 memory each took three plates per donor, while CD8 naive took two and CD8 memory one.

Only in-frame clones appear in the TCRdb table, and some are missing; sequencing was by immunoSEQ multiplex PCR. The sample lists a few million clones, 93% occurring once. Naivety among CD8 cells was defined by CD45RO negativity and positive CCR7 selection, thereby excluding terminally differentiated effector memory CD45RA+ cells. The germline CDR1 and CDR2 sequences are MNHEY and SMNVEV (reference sequence). J gave up 1 base and V 4 bases, and 2 bases lay outside the gene matches. This CDR3 is built from 14 residues. This TCR was recovered from a man between 18 and 35 years old in good health. Some clones in this sample may be carry-over from other donors' samples. The sample comprised naive CD8+ T cells from PBMCs. J is TRBJ2-3 and V is TRBV27; 7 positions agree with TRBD2. The CDR3 DNA follows: TGTGCCAGCAGTTGGGCGGGGGGCACAGATACGCAGTATTTT. This gives the protein CASSWAGGTDTQYF.